Listed here are 15 T cell receptor beta chains from one sample, sequenced in a study of cytomegalovirus exposure and HLA in healthy donors. Libraries were prepared by immunoSEQ multiplex PCR; TCRdb keeps only in-frame clonotypes and omits some of them. The sample has approximately 160,000 clones; about 96% are singletons. The sample comprised PBMCs. The receptors here all came from a woman younger than 35 in good health and CMV-seronegative.

The rearrangement joins TRBV19 to TRBJ2-3; tentative D call: TRBD2 (5 bases). This CDR3 region has 13 residues. Germline CDR1 LNHDA, CDR2 SQIVND (reference sequence). Deletions cut 9 bases from V and 1 base from J, with 11 bases between. CDR3 nucleotide sequence: TGTGCCAGCTCGTGGCGGGGCACAGATACGCAGTATTTT. Translating gives CASSWRGTDTQYF.

The rearrangement joins TRBV15 to TRBJ2-1; tentative D call: TRBD2 (5 bases). CDR3 length: 11 residues. CDR1 is LNHNV and CDR2 is YYDKDF in the germline V gene (reference sequence). Trimming took off 6 bases at V and 7 bases at J, with 7 bases between the two ends. The CDR3, as DNA: TGTGCCACCAGAGAGGGAAATGAGCAGTTCTTC. Amino acids: CATREGNEQFF.

This chain joins TRBV4-2 and TRBJ2-3; TRBD1 matches 8 bases. Looked up from germline, CDR1 is LGHNA and CDR2 is YNFKEQ. The CDR3 consists of 18 residues. J was trimmed by 3 bases and V by 4 bases; bases with no gene match: 15. The CDR3 loop reads CASSPLSPGGAWTDTQYF. The DNA for the CDR3 is TGTGCCAGCAGCCCACTTTCCCCAGGGGGCGCATGGACAGATACGCAGTATTTT.

The rearrangement joins TRBV7-2 to TRBJ2-7; D remains ambiguous. The CDR3 length is 13 residues. Germline V CDR1 and CDR2: SGHTA, FQGNSA. Deletions cut 5 bases from V and 0 bases from J, with 8 bases between. CDR3 DNA sequence: TGTGCCAGCAGCGCACGGAGCTCCTACGAGCAGTACTTC. Amino acid sequence: CASSARSSYEQYF.

The genes are TRBV19 and TRBJ1-5, with D uncertain. The CDR3 runs 16 residues. Trimming shortened V by 1 base and J by 3 bases, and 13 bases separated the two germline ends. CDR1 and CDR2 (germline): LNHDA, SQIVND (reference sequence). CDR3: CASSIGWQEANQPQHF. DNA of the CDR3: TGTGCCAGTAGTATAGGTTGGCAGGAGGCCAATCAGCCCCAGCATTTT.

J is TRBJ1-1 and V is TRBV7-8, with D unclear. The CDR3 is 12 residues long. Germline CDR1 and CDR2: SGHVS and FQNEAQ. Trimming removed 2 bases from V and 4 bases from J, with 5 bases in between. CDR3: CASSLLLTEAFF. The CDR3 DNA sequence: TGTGCCAGCAGCTTACTTCTCACTGAAGCTTTCTTT.

The chain carries TRBV12-5 and TRBJ2-7; the D gene is possibly TRBD1 (5 bases). V lost 7 bases and J lost 3, with 10 bases in between. Germline V lookup: CDR1 LGHNT, CDR2 FRNRAP. This CDR3 is built from 12 residues. DNA for the CDR3: TGTGCTAGTGCCAAGGGGAACTACGAGCAGTACTTC. Its protein is CASAKGNYEQYF. Supplemented by reference TRBV12-5 and TRBJ2-7, the full variable domain reads DARVTQTPRHKVTEMGQEVTMRCQPILGHNTVFWYRQTMMQGLELLAYFRNRAPLDDSGMPKDRFSAEMPDATLATLKIQPSEPRDSAVYFCASAKGNYEQYFGPGTRLTVT.

CDR3 protein: CASSQVSGGEGGELFF. The DNA of the CDR3 is TGCGCCAGCAGCCAAGTCTCGGGGGGGGAGGGCGGGGAGCTGTTTTTT. The J gene is TRBJ2-2, the V gene TRBV4-1, with 8 bases aligning to TRBD2. Looked up from germline, CDR1 is MGHRA and CDR2 is YSYEKL. V was clipped by 1 base and J by 7 bases; unmatched bases: 8. The CDR3 covers 16 residues.

The rearrangement joins TRBV4-1 to TRBJ2-2; 12 nucleotides align to TRBD2. CDR3 length: 16 amino acids. Germline CDR1 is MGHRA and CDR2 is YSYEKL. The trim removed 4 bases at V and 6 bases at J, leaving 6 bases unmatched. In DNA form, the CDR3 reads TGCGCCAGCAGCCCACGACTAGCGGGGGAGTCCGGGGAGCTGTTTTTT. Its translation: CASSPRLAGESGELFF.

The rearrangement joins TRBV27 to TRBJ2-6, with a possible D match to TRBD2 (6 bases). From germline, CDR1 is MNHEY and CDR2 SMNVEV (reference sequence). Trimming left V 6 bases short and J 0 bases short, with 15 bases between. This CDR3 spans 17 amino acids. The CDR3 DNA follows: TGTGCCAGCAGCCCGGGACTGAAGGTCTCTGGGGCCAACGTCCTGACTTTC. Translating gives CASSPGLKVSGANVLTF. The full variable domain, rest sourced from reference TRBV27 and TRBJ2-6, is EAQVTQNPRYLITVTGKKLTVTCSQNMNHEYMSWYRQDPGLGLRQIYYSMNVEVTDKGDVPEGYKVSRKEKRNFPLILESPSPNQTSLYFCASSPGLKVSGANVLTFGAGSRLTVL.

V is TRBV30 and J is TRBJ2-2; tentatively, D is TRBD2 (5 bases). Looked up from germline, CDR1 is GTSNPN and CDR2 is SVGIG (reference sequence). V gave up 0 bases and J gave up 7 bases, with 12 bases separating them. The CDR3 extends over 14 amino acids. DNA of the CDR3: TGTGCCTGGAGTGTGAGGGAGACGGGCGGGGAGCTGTTTTTT. This codes for CAWSVRETGGELFF.

The chain combines TRBV10-3 with TRBJ1-3; 8 bases agree with TRBD1. This CDR3 comprises 17 residues. Germline loops: CDR1 ENHRY, CDR2 SYGVKD. Unmatched junction bases numbered 16, after V lost 4 bases and J lost 8 bases. For the CDR3, the DNA is TGTGCCATCAGTGGAAATACAGGGGGATGGCCCAAGGACACCATATATTTT. Translation: CAISGNTGGWPKDTIYF.

The chain has TRBV27 and TRBJ1-1; tentatively, D is TRBD1 (6 bases). The ends were cut back, 10 bases at V and 1 base at J, with 10 bases in the middle. The CDR3 is made up of 12 amino acids. The germline CDR1 and CDR2 sequences are MNHEY and SMNVEV (reference sequence). The CDR3 nucleotides are TGTGCCACACGGGACACGAACACTGAAGCTTTCTTT. Its protein product is CATRDTNTEAFF.

The chain carries TRBV6-5 and TRBJ1-1; D may be TRBD1 (5 bases). CDR3 length equals 12 residues. The V end lost 4 bases, the J end lost 8 bases, and 11 bases lay between the germline ends. Germline V gene lookup returns CDR1 MNHEY and CDR2 SVGAGI. CDR3 sequence: CASSSGGTEAFF. CDR3 coding DNA: TGTGCCAGCAGTTCCGGGGGGACCGAAGCTTTCTTT.

The chain carries TRBV9 and TRBJ1-1; 7 nucleotides agree with TRBD1. The CDR3 contains 16 residues. V shed 0 bases, J shed 2 bases, and the junction held 7 bases outside the gene matches. The germline gives CDR1 SGDLS, CDR2 YYNGEE. The DNA of the CDR3 is TGTGCCAGCAGCGTAGTTGCAGGGGGAGGTAACACTGAAGCTTTCTTT. Its translation is CASSVVAGGGNTEAFF. The full variable domain, its missing parts supplied by reference TRBV9 and TRBJ1-1, is DSGVTQTPKHLITATGQRVTLRCSPRSGDLSVYWYQQSLDQGLQFLIQYYNGEERAKGNILERFSAQQFPDLHSELNLSSLELGDSALYFCASSVVAGGGNTEAFFGQGTRLTVV.